The rows below give T cell receptor beta chains drawn from one sample of a study of cytomegalovirus exposure and HLA in healthy donors. Sequenced by immunoSEQ multiplex PCR; TCRdb stores in-frame clones only, minus some. The sample lists under 200,000 clones, just under 90% occurring once. Material: PBMCs. These receptor sequences come from a woman aged 18-29 years in good health and CMV-seropositive. Both conserved end residues are part of each CDR3. Each record gives: J gene, clone size, D gene, V gene, CDR3 DNA, CDR3 protein. The D gene is left open where the match is weak. Size values are once, few and many counts, or a class for expanded clones, and some rows have none.

J gene: TRBJ2-7; clone size: once; D gene: NA; V gene: TRBV29-1; CDR3 DNA: TGCAGCGTTGGAAGGGGGTGGGAGAGGGGAAGGGAGCAGTACTTC; CDR3 protein: CSVGRGWERGREQYF
J gene: TRBJ1-5; clone size: NA; D gene: NA; V gene: TRBV15; CDR3 DNA: TGTGCCACCAGCAGAGACACTGGGCCCCAGCATTTT; CDR3 protein: CATSRDTGPQHF
J gene: TRBJ1-1; clone size: NA; D gene: NA; V gene: TRBV7-8; CDR3 DNA: TGTGCCAGTCAACCCCAGGGGCCCACTGAAGCTTTCTTT; CDR3 protein: CASQPQGPTEAFF
J gene: TRBJ2-5; clone size: NA; D gene: NA; V gene: TRBV29-1; CDR3 DNA: TGCAGCGTTGGCGGGGCACCTCCGGAGACCCAGTACTTC; CDR3 protein: CSVGGAPPETQYF
J gene: TRBJ2-2; clone size: NA; D gene: NA; V gene: TRBV6-1; CDR3 DNA: TGTGTCAAAATAAAAGGGAGGGGGTCCGGGGAGCTGTTTTTT; CDR3 protein: CVKIKGRGSGELFF
J gene: TRBJ2-1; clone size: NA; D gene: TRBD2; V gene: TRBV5-6; CDR3 DNA: TGTGCCAGCAGCTTGGTGGCTAGCGGGAGTATCTATGAGCAGTTCTTC; CDR3 protein: CASSLVASGSIYEQFF
J gene: TRBJ1-1; clone size: once; D gene: TRBD1; V gene: TRBV27; CDR3 DNA: TGTGCCAGCAGTTTATCGTCCAGGGGGACTGAAGCTTTCTTT; CDR3 protein: CASSLSSRGTEAFF
J gene: TRBJ1-3; clone size: NA; D gene: TRBD1; V gene: TRBV5-6; CDR3 DNA: TGTGCCAGCAGACCGACAGGGGGGGAGAGGTACACCATATATTTT; CDR3 protein: CASRPTGGERYTIYF
J gene: TRBJ2-3; clone size: NA; D gene: TRBD2; V gene: TRBV29-1; CDR3 DNA: TGCAGCGTAACACCCACTAAACGGACCGGGACTAGCGGGAGCCCAGATACGCAGTATTTT; CDR3 protein: CSVTPTKRTGTSGSPDTQYF
J gene: TRBJ2-1; clone size: NA; D gene: NA; V gene: TRBV30; CDR3 DNA: TGTGCCTGGAAACCCGACTATTCCTACAATGAGCAGTTCTTC; CDR3 protein: CAWKPDYSYNEQFF
J gene: TRBJ2-3; clone size: NA; D gene: TRBD2; V gene: TRBV5-6; CDR3 DNA: TGTGCCAGCAGCTTACTACTAGCGGGTTCAGTGAATACGCAGTATTTT; CDR3 protein: CASSLLLAGSVNTQYF
J gene: TRBJ2-2; clone size: NA; D gene: NA; V gene: TRBV7-3; CDR3 DNA: TGTGCCAGCAGCTTAAGTCCTAGCGTTTACACCGGGGAGCTGTTTTTT; CDR3 protein: CASSLSPSVYTGELFF
J gene: TRBJ2-5; clone size: NA; D gene: NA; V gene: TRBV5-1; CDR3 DNA: TGCGCCAGCAGCTTGGCTATGCGGGCTGGAGAAGAGACCCAGTACTTC; CDR3 protein: CASSLAMRAGEETQYF
J gene: TRBJ2-7; clone size: NA; D gene: NA; V gene: TRBV28; CDR3 DNA: TGTGCCAGCAGTTTCTTGACAGGTACCCTATACGAGCAGTACTTC; CDR3 protein: CASSFLTGTLYEQYF
J gene: TRBJ2-7; clone size: few; D gene: NA; V gene: TRBV5-1; CDR3 DNA: TGCGCCAGCAGCCTTTACGACAGGTATGAGCAGTACTTC; CDR3 protein: CASSLYDRYEQYF
J gene: TRBJ2-1; clone size: NA; D gene: TRBD2; V gene: TRBV5-1; CDR3 DNA: TGCGCCAGCACCTTTCTAGCGGGAACCTACAATGAGCAGTTCTTC; CDR3 protein: CASTFLAGTYNEQFF
J gene: TRBJ2-1; clone size: NA; D gene: NA; V gene: TRBV4-1; CDR3 DNA: TGCGCCAGCAGCCAAGGGGGGCAATATTACAATGAGCAGTTCTTC; CDR3 protein: CASSQGGQYYNEQFF
J gene: TRBJ1-1; clone size: NA; D gene: NA; V gene: TRBV18; CDR3 DNA: TGTGCCAGCTCACCACCGGTGCGGGCGGGCACTGAAGCTTTCTTT; CDR3 protein: CASSPPVRAGTEAFF
J gene: TRBJ2-3; clone size: NA; D gene: TRBD2; V gene: TRBV5-1; CDR3 DNA: TGCGCCAGCAGCTTGGGCCTAGCGGGATGGAGCACAGATACGCAGTATTTT; CDR3 protein: CASSLGLAGWSTDTQYF
J gene: TRBJ2-7; clone size: NA; D gene: TRBD2; V gene: TRBV12-5; CDR3 DNA: TGTGCTAGTGGGCCGGGACTAGCGGTCTACGAGCAGTACTTC; CDR3 protein: CASGPGLAVYEQYF
J gene: TRBJ2-7; clone size: NA; D gene: NA; V gene: TRBV6-1; CDR3 DNA: TGTGCCAGCAGTGAGGGCCAGGGATCTTCCTACGAGCAGTACTTC; CDR3 protein: CASSEGQGSSYEQYF
J gene: TRBJ2-5; clone size: once; D gene: TRBD2; V gene: TRBV7-2; CDR3 DNA: TGTGCCAGCAGCTTATTACCCGCTAGCGGGAGGGCCGGGACGACCCAGTACTTC; CDR3 protein: CASSLLPASGRAGTTQYF
J gene: TRBJ1-2; clone size: few; D gene: NA; V gene: TRBV7-9; CDR3 DNA: TGTGCCAGCAGCCAACCAAGGACAGCCGAACCCTATGGCTACACCTTC; CDR3 protein: CASSQPRTAEPYGYTF
J gene: TRBJ2-7; clone size: NA; D gene: NA; V gene: TRBV7-9; CDR3 DNA: TGTGCCAGCAGCTTGACAGAGTACGAGCAGTACTTC; CDR3 protein: CASSLTEYEQYF
J gene: TRBJ1-1; clone size: NA; D gene: NA; V gene: TRBV6-1; CDR3 DNA: TGTGCCAGCAGTGAACAGGGCAACACTGAAGCTTTCTTT; CDR3 protein: CASSEQGNTEAFF
J gene: TRBJ2-7; clone size: NA; D gene: NA; V gene: TRBV28; CDR3 DNA: TGTGCCAGCAGTGCCCGACAGTACGAGCAGTACTTC; CDR3 protein: CASSARQYEQYF
J gene: TRBJ2-7; clone size: once; D gene: NA; V gene: TRBV4-1; CDR3 DNA: TGCGCCAGCAGCTTAGGACAGTCATCCTACGAGCAGTACTTC; CDR3 protein: CASSLGQSSYEQYF
J gene: TRBJ2-7; clone size: NA; D gene: TRBD1; V gene: TRBV5-1; CDR3 DNA: TGCGCCAGCAGCTTGGTAGGGACAGGGCCCTACGAGCAGTACTTC; CDR3 protein: CASSLVGTGPYEQYF
J gene: TRBJ2-7; clone size: NA; D gene: NA; V gene: TRBV20-1; CDR3 DNA: TGCAGTGCCGGGGGTTTAATGGAGCAGTACTTC; CDR3 protein: CSAGGLMEQYF
J gene: TRBJ1-4; clone size: NA; D gene: NA; V gene: TRBV6-5; CDR3 DNA: TGTGCCAGCAGTTACGTCGGGGCTAATGAAAAACTGTTTTTT; CDR3 protein: CASSYVGANEKLFF
J gene: TRBJ2-1; clone size: NA; D gene: TRBD2; V gene: TRBV4-3; CDR3 DNA: TGCGCCAGCAGCAATAGCGGGAGAGGCTATGAGCAGTTCTTC; CDR3 protein: CASSNSGRGYEQFF
J gene: TRBJ2-5; clone size: NA; D gene: TRBD1; V gene: TRBV10-1; CDR3 DNA: TGCGCCAGCAGTGAGGGGACAGCCCAAGAGACCCAGTACTTC; CDR3 protein: CASSEGTAQETQYF
J gene: TRBJ2-1; clone size: NA; D gene: TRBD1; V gene: TRBV28; CDR3 DNA: TGTGCCAGCAGTCCCCTGACAGGGGGAGACTACAATGAGCAGTTCTTC; CDR3 protein: CASSPLTGGDYNEQFF
J gene: TRBJ1-2; clone size: NA; D gene: TRBD1; V gene: TRBV6-5; CDR3 DNA: TGTGCCAGCAGATCGACAGGGAACTATGGCTACACCTTC; CDR3 protein: CASRSTGNYGYTF
J gene: TRBJ1-5; clone size: NA; D gene: TRBD1; V gene: TRBV6-1; CDR3 DNA: TGTGCCAGCAGTGAAGGCTGGACAGGAAATCAGCCCCAGCATTTT; CDR3 protein: CASSEGWTGNQPQHF
J gene: TRBJ2-1; clone size: NA; D gene: NA; V gene: TRBV7-9; CDR3 DNA: TGTGCCAGCAGCTACCAGGGGTCCTACAATGAGCAGTTCTTC; CDR3 protein: CASSYQGSYNEQFF
J gene: TRBJ2-7; clone size: NA; D gene: TRBD1; V gene: TRBV6-1; CDR3 DNA: TGTGCCAGCAGTGAAGTAGACAGGGGGCCCTACGAGCAGTACTTC; CDR3 protein: CASSEVDRGPYEQYF
J gene: TRBJ2-3; clone size: NA; D gene: NA; V gene: TRBV4-1; CDR3 DNA: TGCGCCAGCAGCCAACGATGGACAGACACAGATACGCAGTATTTT; CDR3 protein: CASSQRWTDTDTQYF